One TCR beta chain is described in this entry. The target antigen is unknown. This specimen belongs to a study of cytomegalovirus exposure and HLA in healthy donors. Study-level points and caveats: A later analysis found most CMV-associated TCR beta chains apparently HLA-restricted. Later on, an analysis found that several of the most significant clusters appeared to be linked to common viral pathogens, which included parvovirus B19.

Trimming cost V 7 bases and J 9 bases; bases outside gene matches: 12. From germline, CDR1 is MNHEY and CDR2 SMNVEV (reference sequence). The CDR3 covers 14 residues. The PCR used 60 Vbeta and 13 Jbeta primers. Per the authors' pipeline: As a later analysis found, there were approximately 80 million unique TCR beta chains, of which roughly 11 million were shared. Sequencing used immunoSEQ multiplex PCR; TCRdb keeps in-frame clones, though not all of them. That table gives V, J and clone size, and the DNA gave D and trimming. The data show about 190,000 clones, around 77% seen once. The chain is built from TRBV27 and TRBJ2-3; TRBD2 agrees at 8 bases. Sample: PBMCs. The TCR sequence derives from a woman aged 18-30 years in good health and CMV-seronegative. In nucleotides, the CDR3 is TGTGCCAGCAACCCGGGGGGGCCGGTAGGCACGCAGTATTTT. It encodes CASNPGGPVGTQYF.